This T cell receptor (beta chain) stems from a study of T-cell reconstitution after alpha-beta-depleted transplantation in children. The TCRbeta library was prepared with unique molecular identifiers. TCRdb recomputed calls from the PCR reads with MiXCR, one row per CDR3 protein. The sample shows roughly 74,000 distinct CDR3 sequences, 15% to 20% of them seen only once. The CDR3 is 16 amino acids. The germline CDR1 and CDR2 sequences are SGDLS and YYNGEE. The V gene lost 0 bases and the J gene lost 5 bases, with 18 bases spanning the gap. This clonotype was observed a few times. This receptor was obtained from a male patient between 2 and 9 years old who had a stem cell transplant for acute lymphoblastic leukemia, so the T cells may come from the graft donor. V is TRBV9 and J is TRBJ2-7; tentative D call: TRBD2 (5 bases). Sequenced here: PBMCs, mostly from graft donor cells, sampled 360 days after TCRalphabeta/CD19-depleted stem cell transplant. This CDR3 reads CASSVADYRGYHEQYF. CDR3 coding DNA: TGTGCCAGCAGCGTAGCTGACTATCGAGGCTACCACGAGCAGTACTTC.